The 10 T cell receptor beta chains below come from one sample, sequenced in a study of blood T cell repertoires in COVID-19. This table comes from immunoSEQ multiplex PCR, and its TCRdb copy is limited to in-frame clones, with some not included. The sample lists under 200,000 clones, roughly 87% seen once, with around 10% in the top ten. What was sequenced was PBMCs or T cells enriched from blood (not recorded which). These receptors came from a middle-aged man who had recovered from COVID-19.

In this sample, this clone turned up a few times. The chain links TRBV5-6 to TRBJ2-7; 14 nucleotides align to TRBD2. The germline V gene encodes CDR1 SGHDT and CDR2 YYEEEE. The CDR3 is 17 amino acids. V shed 5 bases, J shed 5 bases, and the junction held 12 bases outside the gene matches. CDR3 in amino acids: CASRPTGLAGVWDEQYF. The CDR3 region has the DNA TGTGCCAGCAGACCCACGGGACTAGCGGGAGTTTGGGACGAGCAGTACTTC.

The V call is TRBV9, the J call TRBJ2-1; TRBD2 matches 9 bases. Trimming cost V 1 base and J 12 bases; bases outside gene matches: 11. Germline values: CDR1 SGDLS, CDR2 YYNGEE. This CDR3 comprises 15 residues. CDR3 sequence reads: CASSVMGSGGPAQFF. CDR3 nucleotide sequence: TGTGCCAGCAGCGTAATGGGTAGCGGGGGCCCCGCGCAGTTCTTC.

The chain uses TRBV11-2 and TRBJ1-6, with TRBD1 identical over 9 bases. This CDR3 comprises 15 residues. V was pared by 5 bases and J by 9 bases, with 8 bases of the junction left unmatched. The V gene's germline CDR1 is SGHAT and CDR2 FQNNGV. The CDR3 here is CASSTSGTGISPLHF. The CDR3 region has the DNA TGTGCCAGCAGCACCTCCGGGACAGGGATTTCACCCCTCCACTTT.

This clone showed up just once. This chain links TRBV28 with TRBJ1-2, with TRBD1 matching 9 bases. Germline V gene data show CDR1 as MDHEN and CDR2 as SYDVKM. CDR3 size: 14 residues. The V segment lost 6 bases and the J segment 2 bases; nucleotides outside the gene matches: 4. CDR3 in amino acids: CASSYGQGNYGYTF. The CDR3 DNA follows: TGTGCCAGCAGCTACGGACAGGGGAACTATGGCTACACCTTC.

The chain is built from TRBV5-8 and TRBJ2-5; D gene ambiguous. Trimming removed 0 bases from V and 0 bases from J, with 6 bases in between. Per the germline V gene, CDR1 is SGHTS and CDR2 is YDEGEE. This CDR3 has 14 residues. CDR3 DNA: TGTGCCAGCAGCTTGGGGCCGTACCAAGAGACCCAGTACTTC. It translates to CASSLGPYQETQYF.

The V and J genes are TRBV28 and TRBJ2-7, with D tentatively TRBD1 (6 bases). Germline V lookup: CDR1 MDHEN, CDR2 SYDVKM. This CDR3 has 14 residues. V was shortened by 6 bases and J by 6 bases, with 18 bases between the two germline ends. The CDR3 DNA reads TGTGCCAGCAGCTCCGGGACATCCTGGCTCGAGCAGTACTTC. Residues: CASSSGTSWLEQYF.

The J gene is TRBJ2-3, the V gene TRBV19, with 13 bases lining up with TRBD2. Losses at the gene ends were 5 bases for V and 5 bases for J; bases not matched to a gene: 10. CDR3 length equals 17 residues. Germline CDR1 is LNHDA and CDR2 is SQIVND (reference sequence). The CDR3 nucleotides are TGTGCCAGTAGTTCCCAAGGACTAGCGGGAGCTGTAGATACGCAGTATTTT. Protein: CASSSQGLAGAVDTQYF.

This clone came up once. The chain couples TRBV2 to TRBJ1-3; D remains unclear. The V gene's germline CDR1 is SNHLY and CDR2 FYNNEI. The V end was cut by 5 bases, the J end by 2 bases, with 7 bases between. The CDR3 length is 13 residues. The CDR3 nucleotides read TGTGCCAGCAGTATAGCTCCTGGAAACACCATATATTTT. Protein product: CASSIAPGNTIYF.

The gene calls are TRBV3-1 (or the pseudogene TRBV3-2) and TRBJ1-6; the D is unclear. The CDR3 loop spans 13 amino acids. From germline, CDR1 is LGHDT and CDR2 YNNKEL (reference sequence). V lost 5 bases to trimming and J lost 9 bases, with 11 bases between them. The CDR3 loop reads CASSDYMGSPLHF. The CDR3 nucleotides read TGTGCCAGCAGCGACTACATGGGTTCACCCCTCCACTTT.

The sample holds a few counts of this clone. J is TRBJ2-7 and V is TRBV28; possibly TRBD1 for D (6 bases). Deletions cut 6 bases from V and 1 base from J, with 16 bases between. The CDR3 sequence is 15 residues long. Germline CDR1 and CDR2: MDHEN and SYDVKM. As DNA, the CDR3 is TGTGCCAGCAGGGAAACAGGGATTACGTCCTACGAGCAGTACTTC. Protein sequence: CASRETGITSYEQYF.